This TCR beta chain was sequenced for a study of T cell responses to AZD1222 COVID-19 vaccine. The V and J ends lost 5 bases and 2 bases respectively, with 12 bases between them. The length of the CDR3 is 14 residues. Germline loops: CDR1 MNHEY, CDR2 SVGEGT. Study-level findings and limits: Clonal diversity was possibly underestimated, and the donors were mostly white British, with more females. At study baseline, merely a handful of AZD1222 recipients were seropositive. Once two AZD1222 doses were given, Spike-specific TCR breadth and depth went up.

As to this clone: Its antigen remains unidentified.

TCRdb keeps only in-frame clones here, not all; method: immunoSEQ multiplex PCR. The sample consists of approximately 160,000 clones, around 94% of them appearing once. This receptor was taken from an adult in good health. The chain employs TRBV6-2 or TRBV6-3 and TRBJ2-5; D might be TRBD1 or TRBD2, each matching 5 bases. Material: peripheral blood, obtained on day 0 of AZD1222 vaccination. The chain's CDR3 is CASSPGRGQETQYF. Written as DNA, the CDR3 is TGTGCCAGCAGTCCGGGACGGGGACAAGAGACCCAGTACTTC.